The 17 T cell receptor beta chains listed next were all sequenced from one sample in a study of shared clonotypes between healthy human individuals. Sequencing used immunoSEQ multiplex PCR; TCRdb keeps in-frame clones, though not all of them. In the table there are millions of clones, approximately 95% of which are singletons. The specimen sequenced was naive CD4+ T cells from PBMCs. Indicated subset: CD45RA+ positively selected. The receptors come from a man between 18 and 35 years old in good health. Some clones in this sample may be carry-over from other donors' samples.

The gene calls are TRBV27 and TRBJ2-7; D is undetermined. Trimming removed 8 bases from V and 2 bases from J, with 19 bases in between. This CDR3 contains 15 residues. The germline CDR1 and CDR2 sequences are MNHEY and SMNVEV (reference sequence). The CDR3 is CASSGPSTAPYEQYF. CDR3 nucleotides: TGTGCCAGCTCTGGGCCGAGCACAGCACCCTACGAGCAGTACTTC.

The chain couples TRBV4-2 to TRBJ2-7; D possibly uses TRBD1 or TRBD2 (7 bases each). CDR3 length equals 20 residues. In germline, CDR1 is LGHNA, CDR2 YNFKEQ. V shed 0 bases and J shed 0 bases, with 24 bases lying between them. The CDR3 is CASSQDISGGRGPLSYEQYF. In DNA, the CDR3 is TGTGCCAGCAGCCAAGATATCTCCGGGGGGAGGGGGCCCCTCTCCTACGAGCAGTACTTC.

This chain joins TRBV9 and TRBJ1-1; D remains ambiguous. Trimming took off 3 bases at V and 4 bases at J, with 13 bases between the two ends. This CDR3 contains 14 residues. Germline V gene lookup returns CDR1 SGDLS and CDR2 YYNGEE. The CDR3, as DNA: TGTGCCAGCAGCGCTACTGGGCAACTCACTGAAGCTTTCTTT. It specifies CASSATGQLTEAFF. The full variable domain, completed using reference TRBV9 and TRBJ1-1, is DSGVTQTPKHLITATGQRVTLRCSPRSGDLSVYWYQQSLDQGLQFLIQYYNGEERAKGNILERFSAQQFPDLHSELNLSSLELGDSALYFCASSATGQLTEAFFGQGTRLTVV.

The chain recombines TRBV25-1 with TRBJ1-1; D gene ambiguous. The CDR3 length is 13 residues. Germline CDR1 is MGHDK and CDR2 is SYGVNS. Trimming pared 1 base from V and 0 bases from J, leaving 3 bases between. The CDR3 region has the DNA TGTGCCAGCAGTGAATTAATGAACACTGAAGCTTTCTTT. Translation: CASSELMNTEAFF.

The rearrangement joins TRBV18 to TRBJ1-4; unclear D gene. V was cut by 1 base and J by 3 bases, with 12 bases left in between. Germline values: CDR1 KGHSH, CDR2 LQKENI. The CDR3 loop spans 16 amino acids. The CDR3 coding sequence is TGTGCCAGCTCACCACTGTTGGGCCAGCCTAATGAAAAACTGTTTTTT. This gives the protein CASSPLLGQPNEKLFF.

This CDR3 is CASGTHRGEFDEQYF. CDR3 DNA sequence: TGTGCCAGCGGAACCCACAGGGGGGAATTCGACGAGCAGTACTTC. The chain employs TRBV28 and TRBJ2-7, with 8 bases aligning to TRBD1. The germline gives CDR1 MDHEN, CDR2 SYDVKM. Trimming took 8 bases from V and 5 from J; bases not matched to a gene: 14. There are 15 residues in the CDR3.

This clone came up once. The chain has TRBV11-2 and TRBJ1-4, with 7 bases that match TRBD1. The germline V gene encodes CDR1 SGHAT and CDR2 FQNNGV. This CDR3 has 15 residues. The ends lost 4 bases at V and 8 bases at J; junction bases unmatched: 10. CDR3 residues: CASSWGTVPGEKLFF. The CDR3 DNA sequence: TGTGCCAGCAGCTGGGGGACAGTTCCTGGGGAAAAACTGTTTTTT.

This clone was seen just once. The chain uses TRBV5-4 and TRBJ1-1; 7 bases line up with TRBD1. The V gene end was trimmed by 4 bases and the J gene end by 3 bases; junction bases not matched to a gene: 9. This CDR3 region has 15 residues. Germline lookup yields CDR1 SGHNT and CDR2 YYREEE (reference sequence). DNA for the CDR3: TGTGCCAGCAGCATGAGACAGGGAGAAGACACTGAAGCTTTCTTT. Its protein product is CASSMRQGEDTEAFF.

The sample holds a few counts of this clone. The rearrangement joins TRBV5-8 to TRBJ1-1; perhaps TRBD1 as D (5 bases). The CDR3 has 12 amino acids. Germline V gene lookup returns CDR1 SGHTS and CDR2 YDEGEE. The V gene lost 7 bases and the J gene lost 3 bases, with 10 bases spanning the gap. The CDR3 DNA reads TGTGCCAGCGGGAGGGGCGACACTGAAGCTTTCTTT. Translated, it gives CASGRGDTEAFF.

The chain uses TRBV11-2 and TRBJ1-4; 7 nucleotides align to TRBD1. CDR3 length: 15 amino acids. V dropped 4 bases and J dropped 8; count of bases not matched to a gene: 10. Germline values: CDR1 SGHAT, CDR2 FQNNGV. The CDR3, as DNA: TGTGCCAGCAGCTCCCAGGGGGGGGTTTGGGAAAAACTGTTTTTT. This gives the protein CASSSQGGVWEKLFF.

V is TRBV19 and J is TRBJ2-1; D call uncertain. This CDR3 is built from 12 residues. Germline V gene sequence: CDR1 LNHDA, CDR2 SQIVND (reference sequence). Trimming shortened V by 10 bases and J by 4 bases, and 11 bases separated the two germline ends. Written as DNA, the CDR3 is TGTGCCACCCGGAGTGCTTACAATGAGCAGTTCTTC. Translating gives CATRSAYNEQFF.

This clone showed up just once. The CDR3 bases are TGTGCCATCAGTGAGGGACTAGCGTACTACGAGCAGTACTTC. Amino acid sequence: CAISEGLAYYEQYF. The chain combines TRBV10-3 with TRBJ2-7, with 9 bases lining up with TRBD2. This CDR3 has 14 residues. With 2 bases clipped from V and 3 bases from J, the junction kept 2 bases outside the gene matches. CDR1 and CDR2 from the germline V gene are ENHRY and SYGVKD.

The V and J genes are TRBV6-5 and TRBJ2-1; D is possibly TRBD1 (6 bases). The V gene's germline CDR1 is MNHEY and CDR2 SVGAGI. The CDR3 has 13 amino acids. The V end was cut by 5 bases, the J end by 7 bases, with 12 bases between. The CDR3 nucleotides are TGTGCCAGCAGTCCGCCAACAGGGAATGAGCAGTTCTTC. Protein product: CASSPPTGNEQFF.

The chain recombines TRBV5-1 with TRBJ1-1, with 9 bases fitting TRBD1. The CDR3 has 15 residues. V shed 4 bases and J 3 bases; nucleotides not matched to a gene: 7. Germline V gene lookup returns CDR1 SGHRS and CDR2 YFSETQ. CDR3 loop: CASSEGQGWHTEAFF. Here the CDR3 DNA reads TGCGCCAGCAGCGAGGGACAGGGCTGGCACACTGAAGCTTTCTTT.

V and J are TRBV6-4 and TRBJ2-1, with 7 bases fitting TRBD2. CDR3 length equals 15 residues. The V segment lost 10 bases and the J segment 6 bases; nucleotides outside the gene matches: 15. From germline, CDR1 is MRHNA and CDR2 SNTAGT. CDR3 sequence reads: CATSRGRGGVNEQFF. Written as DNA, the CDR3 is TGTGCCACTTCAAGAGGGAGGGGCGGAGTCAATGAGCAGTTCTTC.

The chain carries TRBV7-9 and TRBJ2-2; D perhaps matches TRBD1 (8 bases). Germline lookup yields CDR1 SEHNR and CDR2 FQNEAQ (reference sequence). This CDR3 comprises 17 residues. V shed 4 bases and J shed 6 bases, with 21 bases lying between them. The CDR3 here is CASSSPQRTGRAGELFF. In nucleotides, the CDR3 is TGTGCCAGCAGCTCGCCCCAGAGGACAGGGAGGGCCGGGGAGCTGTTTTTT.

V and J are TRBV18 and TRBJ1-1; no definite D call. This CDR3 region has 15 residues. V was trimmed by 0 bases and J by 4 bases, leaving 12 bases between them. Germline CDR1 reads KGHSH; CDR2 reads LQKENI. In DNA, the CDR3 is TGTGCCAGCTCACCACCGTCCACATCATCCACTGAAGCTTTCTTT. It yields the protein CASSPPSTSSTEAFF.